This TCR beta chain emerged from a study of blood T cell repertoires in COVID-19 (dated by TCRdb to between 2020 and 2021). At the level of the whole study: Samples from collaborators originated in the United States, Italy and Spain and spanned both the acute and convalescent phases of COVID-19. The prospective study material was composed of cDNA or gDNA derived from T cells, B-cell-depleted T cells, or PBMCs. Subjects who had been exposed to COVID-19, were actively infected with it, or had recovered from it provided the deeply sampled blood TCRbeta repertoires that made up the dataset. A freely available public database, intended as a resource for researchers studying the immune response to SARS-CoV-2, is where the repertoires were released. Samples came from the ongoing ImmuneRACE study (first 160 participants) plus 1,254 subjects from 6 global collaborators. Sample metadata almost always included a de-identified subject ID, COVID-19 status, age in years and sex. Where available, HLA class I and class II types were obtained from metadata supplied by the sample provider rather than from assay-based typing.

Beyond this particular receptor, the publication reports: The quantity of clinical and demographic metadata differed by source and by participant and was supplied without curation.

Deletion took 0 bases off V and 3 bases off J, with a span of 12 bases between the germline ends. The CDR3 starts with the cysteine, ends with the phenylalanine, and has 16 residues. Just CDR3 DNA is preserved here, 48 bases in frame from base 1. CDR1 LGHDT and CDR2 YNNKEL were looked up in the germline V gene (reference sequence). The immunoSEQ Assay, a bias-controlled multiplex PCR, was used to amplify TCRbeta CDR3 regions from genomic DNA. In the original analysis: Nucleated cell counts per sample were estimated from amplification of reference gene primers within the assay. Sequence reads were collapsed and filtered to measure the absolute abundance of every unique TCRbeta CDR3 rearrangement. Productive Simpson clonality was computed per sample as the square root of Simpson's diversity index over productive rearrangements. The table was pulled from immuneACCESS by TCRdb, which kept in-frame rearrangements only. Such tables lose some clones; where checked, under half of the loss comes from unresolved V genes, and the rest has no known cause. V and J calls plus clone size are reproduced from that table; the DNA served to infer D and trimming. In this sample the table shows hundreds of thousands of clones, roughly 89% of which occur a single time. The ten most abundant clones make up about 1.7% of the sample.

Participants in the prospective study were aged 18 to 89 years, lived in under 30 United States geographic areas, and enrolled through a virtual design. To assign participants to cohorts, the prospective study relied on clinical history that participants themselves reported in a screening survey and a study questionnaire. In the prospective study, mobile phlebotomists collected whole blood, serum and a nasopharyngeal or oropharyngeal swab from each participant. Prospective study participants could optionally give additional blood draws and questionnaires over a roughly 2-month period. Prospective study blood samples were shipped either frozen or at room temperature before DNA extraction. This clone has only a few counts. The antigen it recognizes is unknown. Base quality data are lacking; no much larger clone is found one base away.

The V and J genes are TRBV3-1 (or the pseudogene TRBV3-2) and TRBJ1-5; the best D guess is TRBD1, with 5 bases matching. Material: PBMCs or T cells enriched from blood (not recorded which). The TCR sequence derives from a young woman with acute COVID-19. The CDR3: CASSQDPAGSNQPQHF. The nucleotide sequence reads TGTGCCAGCAGCCAAGATCCAGCAGGGTCCAATCAGCCCCAGCATTTT.